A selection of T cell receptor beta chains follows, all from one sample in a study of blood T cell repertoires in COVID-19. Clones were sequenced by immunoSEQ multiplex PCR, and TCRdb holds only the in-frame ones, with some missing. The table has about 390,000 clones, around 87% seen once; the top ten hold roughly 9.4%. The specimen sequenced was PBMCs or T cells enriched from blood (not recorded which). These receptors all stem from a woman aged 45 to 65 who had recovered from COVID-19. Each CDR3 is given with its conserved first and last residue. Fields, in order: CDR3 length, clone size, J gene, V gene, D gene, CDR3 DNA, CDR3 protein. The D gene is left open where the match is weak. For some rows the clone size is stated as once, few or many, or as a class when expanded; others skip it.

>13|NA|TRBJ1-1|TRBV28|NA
TGTGCCAGCAGTCTCTTTAGGAACACTGAAGCTTTCTTT
CASSLFRNTEAFF
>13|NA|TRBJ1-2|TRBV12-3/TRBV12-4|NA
TGTGCCAGCAGTTACCGGGCTAACTATGGCTACACCTTC
CASSYRANYGYTF
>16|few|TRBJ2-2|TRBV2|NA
TGTGCCAGCAGTGCACAGGTCCCCCGCGACACCGGGGAGCTGTTTTTT
CASSAQVPRDTGELFF
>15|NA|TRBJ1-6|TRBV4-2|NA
TGTGCCAGCAGCCAAGAATCGGGGATCGGCTCACCCCTCCACTTT
CASSQESGIGSPLHF
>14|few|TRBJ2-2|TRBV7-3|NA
TGTGCCAGCAGCTTAACTATAAACACCGGGGAGCTGTTTTTT
CASSLTINTGELFF
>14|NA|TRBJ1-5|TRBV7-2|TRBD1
TGTGCCAGCAGCTCCGACAGGGGGTATCAGCCCCAGCATTTT
CASSSDRGYQPQHF
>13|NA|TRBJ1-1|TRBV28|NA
TGTGCCAGCAGTTTTGGGGGGGCCCCTGAAGCTTTCTTT
CASSFGGAPEAFF
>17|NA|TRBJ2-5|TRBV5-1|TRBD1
TGCGCCAGCAGCTTGGGGGTCACTCAGGGGGCGCGTGAGACCCAGTACTTC
CASSLGVTQGARETQYF
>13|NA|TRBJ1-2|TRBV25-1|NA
TGTGCCAGCAGGGGGGACACCCGGAGTGGCTACACCTTC
CASRGDTRSGYTF
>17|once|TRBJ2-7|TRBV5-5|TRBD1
TGTGCCAGCAGCTTGGTTGGGACAGGGAAGAGTGCCTACGAGCAGTACTTC
CASSLVGTGKSAYEQYF
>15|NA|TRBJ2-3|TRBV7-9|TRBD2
TGTGCCAGCAGCTTTAGCGGGGGGAGCACAGATACGCAGTATTTT
CASSFSGGSTDTQYF
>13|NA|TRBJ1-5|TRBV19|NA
TGTGCCAGTAGTATTTCCGGTGATCAGCCCCAGCATTTT
CASSISGDQPQHF
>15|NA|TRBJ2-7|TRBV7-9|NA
TGTGCCAGCAGTCGTTCGGGTTGGGGGGCCTACGAGCAGTACTTC
CASSRSGWGAYEQYF
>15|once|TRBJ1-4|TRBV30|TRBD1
TGTGCCTGGGAGAGGAGCCGACAGGGTGGTGAAAAACTGTTTTTT
CAWERSRQGGEKLFF
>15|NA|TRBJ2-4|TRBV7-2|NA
TGTGCCAGCAGCTTATTAGGCCTCGGGGAAAACATTCAGTACTTC
CASSLLGLGENIQYF
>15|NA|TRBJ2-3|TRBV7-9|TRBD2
TGTGCCAGCAGCTTAGGTAGCGGGGGGGGAGATACGCAGTATTTT
CASSLGSGGGDTQYF
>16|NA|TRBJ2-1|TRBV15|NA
TGTGCCACCAGCAGAGACCTTTCGGGGTCATACAATGAGCAGTTCTTC
CATSRDLSGSYNEQFF
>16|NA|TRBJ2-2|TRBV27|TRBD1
TGTGCCAGCAGTTTACTCCCAGGGGGCCTCACCGGGGAGCTGTTTTTT
CASSLLPGGLTGELFF
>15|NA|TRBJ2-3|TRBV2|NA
TGTGCCAGCACCCAAGGAGCGATACTCACAGATACGCAGTATTTT
CASTQGAILTDTQYF
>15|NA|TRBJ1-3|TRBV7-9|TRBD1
TGTGCCAGCAGCTCGGGACAGGGGGCTGTAAACACCATATATTTT
CASSSGQGAVNTIYF